In this sample, the clone carrying this T cell receptor beta chain turned up a few times. The sample belongs to a study of T cells in Graves' hyperthyroidism and ophthalmopathy. RNA transcripts yielded amplified TCR beta CDR3 regions. Carried out on the TCR CDR3, a first-round RT-PCR used the HTBI primer set. TCRdb fed the multiplex PCR reads into MiXCR, producing one record per CDR3 protein. The table records 350,000 to 400,000 distinct CDR3 sequences, around 20% of them present only once. Germline-derived CDR1 and CDR2 are ENHRY and SYGVKD. The CDR3 spans 14 residues. V was pared by 4 bases and J by 6 bases, with 13 bases between.

The sequencing input was blood. This TCR was sampled from a man between 18 and 35 years old with Graves' ophthalmopathy. V and J are TRBV10-3 and TRBJ1-5, with a tentative D call TRBD1 (6 bases). The CDR3 region is CAISGTGSAQPQHF. The CDR3 region has the DNA TGTGCCATCAGTGGCACAGGGTCGGCTCAGCCCCAGCATTTT.